This T cell receptor beta chain was captured by sequencing in a study of CXCR3-negative and CXCR3-positive naive CD8 T cells. Points from the study as a whole: Sequencing showed both naive subsets with comparably high diversity, and memory CD8+ cells much lower. A higher hydrophobicity marked the TRB CDR3s of CXCR3-positive naive cells versus CXCR3-negative naive cells. Naive subsets expressed similar surface CD5; TRB CDR3 features served to infer TCR strength.

The libraries of TRB cDNA were constructed through 5' RACE using UMI labels. Each CDR3 protein gets one entry in TCRdb, which reprocessed the 5' RACE reads and gives no DNA. The table lists roughly 110,000 distinct CDR3 sequences. Points on this clonotype: Its antigen is as yet unknown.

Triplicate sorts of roughly 300,000 cells per CD8+ subset. Naive CD8+ T cells had a CD45RO-CCR7+CD27+CD95- phenotype. The CDR3 covers 12 residues. In germline, CDR1 is SEHNR, CDR2 FQNEAQ (reference sequence). The chain links TRBV7-9 to TRBJ1-2; TCRdb returns TRBD1, unconfirmable since there is no DNA. Sequencing input: naive CXCR3+ CD8+ T cells from blood. Subset specified: CD45RO-CCR7+CD27+CD95- naive CD8+ T cells expressing CXCR3 (TNR3+). The receptor was derived from a human donor in good health. Some clones in this sample may be carry-over from other donors' samples. This CDR3 reads CASSLEGIGYTF.